The 30 T cell receptor beta chains below were found in one sample sequenced in a study of T cells in Graves' hyperthyroidism and ophthalmopathy. What was amplified from RNA transcripts were TCR beta CDR3 regions. HTBI primers were the set used in a first-round RT-PCR of the TCR CDR3. TCRdb reanalysed the multiplex PCR reads using MiXCR and keeps one entry per CDR3 protein. The sample shows around 600,000 distinct CDR3 sequences, about 14% of them seen only once. Sequences were obtained from blood. These receptors were taken from a woman aged 45-65 years with Graves' ophthalmopathy.

This clonotype has a single count. The chain joins TRBV5-4 to TRBJ1-4, with D possibly TRBD1 on 6 matching bases. The CDR3 is made up of 15 amino acids. Trimming took off 4 bases at V and 8 bases at J, with 18 bases between the two ends. Per the germline V gene, CDR1 is SGHNT and CDR2 is YYREEE (reference sequence). The CDR3 here is CASSLERGLGEKLFF. For the CDR3, the DNA is TGTGCCAGCAGCCTGGAGCGGGGGCTTGGCGAAAAACTGTTTTTT.

This sequence joins TRBV19 and TRBJ1-5, with 9 bases lining up with TRBD1. This CDR3 contains 19 residues. The junction had 22 bases not matched to a gene; V was cut back by 4 bases and J by 9 bases. CDR1 LNHDA and CDR2 SQIVND come from the germline V gene (reference sequence). CDR3 sequence: CASSTTQAGTGLSVGPQHF. In DNA form, the CDR3 reads TGTGCCAGTAGTACCACCCAGGCCGGGACAGGGTTAAGTGTAGGGCCCCAGCATTTT.

The J gene is TRBJ1-4, the V gene TRBV2; no reliable D call. Trimming shortened V by 6 bases and J by 6 bases, and 5 bases separated the two germline ends. The V gene's germline CDR1 is SNHLY and CDR2 FYNNEI. The CDR3 is made up of 11 amino acids. This chain's CDR3 is CASRTHEKLFF. The CDR3 DNA is TGTGCCAGCAGGACTCATGAAAAACTGTTTTTT. Full variable domain (remainder filled in from reference TRBV2 and TRBJ1-4): EPEVTQTPSHQVTQMGQEVILRCVPISNHLYFYWYRQILGQKVEFLVSFYNNEISEKSEIFDDQFSVERPDGSNFTLKIRSTKLEDSAMYFCASRTHEKLFFGSGTQLSVL.

This clonotype was seen repeatedly, ten times or more. This chain links TRBV3-1 with TRBJ2-1, with D maybe TRBD1 (6 bases). From germline, CDR1 is LGHDT and CDR2 YNNKEL (reference sequence). V lost 0 bases and J lost 1, with 16 bases in between. The CDR3 extends over 18 amino acids. This CDR3 is CASSQDPTGFVSYNEQFF. The CDR3 region has the DNA TGTGCCAGCAGCCAAGACCCTACAGGGTTTGTTTCCTACAATGAGCAGTTCTTC.

This chain uses TRBV6-1 with TRBJ2-1; 7 bases are a match to TRBD2. Germline V gene data show CDR1 as MNHNS and CDR2 as SASEGT. J lost 1 base, V lost 5 bases, and 8 bases had no gene match. The CDR3 is 16 residues long. CDR3 residues: CASSKRGLRSYNEQFF. CDR3 in DNA: TGTGCCAGCAGTAAAAGGGGACTACGATCCTACAATGAGCAGTTCTTC.

This clonotype was counted many times. The chain uses TRBV7-2 and TRBJ2-3; weak D call: TRBD1 (6 bases). Trimming left V 3 bases short and J 2 bases short, with 12 bases between. The CDR3 extends over 15 amino acids. Germline V lookup: CDR1 SGHTA, CDR2 FQGNSA. The DNA of the CDR3 is TGTGCCAGCAGCTTGGATGGGGGCATCACAGATACGCAGTATTTT. Translation: CASSLDGGITDTQYF.

This clonotype came up many times. The chain has TRBV12-3 or TRBV12-4 and TRBJ2-1, with TRBD2 as a possible D gene (6 bases). The CDR3 sequence is 15 residues long. The germline V and J ends were trimmed by 4 bases and 3 bases, with 13 bases remaining between them. The DNA of the CDR3 is TGTGCCAGCAGTTCCCGGGACTCCGTCTACAATGAGCAGTTCTTC. Amino acids: CASSSRDSVYNEQFF.

This sequence joins TRBV14 and TRBJ1-2; D is unclear. This CDR3 spans 15 amino acids. CDR1 is SGHDN and CDR2 is FVKESK in the germline V gene. V was shortened by 2 bases and J by 4 bases, with 14 bases between the two germline ends. The CDR3 DNA sequence: TGTGCCAGCAGCCAACAGCCTAAAGCCATCTATGGCTACACCTTC. Protein sequence: CASSQQPKAIYGYTF. Full variable domain (rest looked up from reference TRBV14 and TRBJ1-2): EAGVTQFPSHSVIEKGQTVTLRCDPISGHDNLYWYRRVMGKEIKFLLHFVKESKQDESGMPNNRFLAERTGGTYSTLKVQPAELEDSGVYFCASSQQPKAIYGYTFGSGTRLTVV.

This clonotype was seen ten or more times. The chain is built from TRBV15 and TRBJ1-1, with D uncertain. CDR3 size: 17 residues. Trimming stripped 0 bases from V and 1 base from J, with 15 bases between. The V gene's germline CDR1 is LNHNV and CDR2 YYDKDF (reference sequence). The DNA for the CDR3 is TGTGCCACCAGCAGAGATGGGCGACAAGGGCCGAACACTGAAGCTTTCTTT. This codes for CATSRDGRQGPNTEAFF.

This clonotype was counted at least ten times. V usage is TRBV7-9 and J usage is TRBJ1-1; D gene ambiguous. Looked up from germline, CDR1 is SEHNR and CDR2 is FQNEAQ (reference sequence). V lost 5 bases and J 3 bases, leaving 10 bases between the germline ends. The CDR3 sequence is 13 residues long. The CDR3 here is CASSPPGDTEAFF. For the CDR3, the DNA is TGTGCCAGCAGCCCCCCGGGAGACACTGAAGCTTTCTTT.

This clonotype was counted only a few times. The genes are TRBV5-1 and TRBJ2-3, with 7 nucleotides matching TRBD2. The ends lost 0 bases at V and 4 bases at J; junction bases unmatched: 20. Germline CDR1 SGHRS, CDR2 YFSETQ. The CDR3 runs 20 residues. As DNA, the CDR3 is TGCGCCAGCAGCTTGGCTGGGCCAGGCCAGCGGGGAGGGGCAGCAGATACGCAGTATTTT. It translates to CASSLAGPGQRGGAADTQYF. Using reference TRBV5-1 and TRBJ2-3 for the parts outside the CDR3, the full variable domain is KAGVTQTPRYLIKTRGQQVTLSCSPISGHRSVSWYQQTPGQGLQFLFEYFSETQRNKGNFPGRFSGRQFSNSRSEMNVSTLELGDSALYLCASSLAGPGQRGGAADTQYFGPGTRLTVL.

This clonotype was seen many times. This sequence joins TRBV20-1 and TRBJ2-3; TRBD2 matches at 8 bases. Germline CDR1 and CDR2: DFQATT and SNEGSKA (reference sequence). With 4 bases clipped from V and 1 base from J, the junction kept 7 bases outside the gene matches. The CDR3 is 15 amino acids. The CDR3, as DNA: TGCAGTGCTATAAGCGGGAGAGGAGGCACAGATACGCAGTATTTT. It yields the protein CSAISGRGGTDTQYF.

A word on this clonotype: Possible read error: a much larger clone is one base away. V usage is TRBV28 and J usage is TRBJ1-4; weak D call: TRBD1 (6 bases). V lost 11 bases, J lost 12 bases, and 22 bases lay in between. This CDR3 is 13 amino acids long. CDR1 is MDHEN, CDR2 SYDVKM, per germline. As DNA, the CDR3 is TGTGCCGCGAAACAGGGATCGAGAGAAGAACTGTTTTTT. Protein sequence: CAAKQGSREELFF.

This clonotype turned up a few times. The chain employs TRBV18 and TRBJ2-1; no reliable D call. From germline, CDR1 is KGHSH and CDR2 LQKENI. The CDR3 length is 14 residues. V was pared by 0 bases and J by 8 bases, with 11 bases between. The CDR3 coding sequence is TGTGCCAGCTCACCACCGATTTCTAGGGATGAGCAGTTCTTC. It is translated as CASSPPISRDEQFF.

This clonotype was detected many times. The genes are TRBV3-1 and TRBJ2-5; the D gene is possibly TRBD1 (6 bases). The length of the CDR3 is 17 residues. The V gene lost 1 base and the J gene lost 4 bases, with 19 bases spanning the gap. Germline V gene sequence: CDR1 LGHDT, CDR2 YNNKEL (reference sequence). Here the CDR3 reads CASSQGPPTGIAETQYF. CDR3 coding DNA: TGTGCCAGCAGCCAAGGGCCCCCTACAGGGATCGCAGAGACCCAGTACTTC.

This clonotype was counted between two and nine times. The rearrangement links TRBV11-3 to TRBJ2-1; TRBD1 aligns across 7 bases. V was pared by 5 bases and J by 9 bases, with 7 bases of the junction left unmatched. From germline, CDR1 is SGHNT and CDR2 YENEEA. The CDR3 covers 13 residues. CDR3 in amino acids: CASSVDGTVEQFF. As DNA, the CDR3 is TGTGCCAGCAGCGTCGACGGGACAGTTGAGCAGTTCTTC.

A few counts support this clonotype. The chain has TRBV9 and TRBJ2-1, with no clear D. This CDR3 is built from 15 residues. The V gene's germline CDR1 is SGDLS and CDR2 YYNGEE. The V gene lost 0 bases and the J gene lost 6 bases, with 13 bases spanning the gap. This chain's CDR3 is CASSVEPASFNEQFF. CDR3 DNA: TGTGCCAGCAGCGTAGAGCCGGCCAGCTTCAATGAGCAGTTCTTC.

This chain connects TRBV6-2 or TRBV6-3 to TRBJ1-6; D not certain. CDR1 MNHEY and CDR2 SVGEGT come from the germline V gene. This CDR3 region has 17 residues. The V and J ends lost 0 bases and 8 bases respectively, with 17 bases between them. CDR3 residues: CASSYSKTTVGHSPLHF. CDR3 bases: TGTGCCAGCAGTTACTCGAAAACGACTGTTGGGCATTCACCCCTCCACTTT.

This chain joins TRBV10-3 and TRBJ1-6; TRBD1 matches 9 bases. The CDR3 sequence is 16 residues long. The germline CDR1 and CDR2 sequences are ENHRY and SYGVKD. V was clipped by 6 bases and J by 7 bases; unmatched bases: 10. For the CDR3, the DNA is TGTGCCATCAGGAGAGGCCGGGACAGGGAAAATTCACCCCTCCACTTT. Translated, it gives CAIRRGRDRENSPLHF.

V is TRBV24-1 and J is TRBJ2-7; the match to TRBD1 covers 8 bases. Germline-derived CDR1 and CDR2 are KGHDR and SFDVKD. The trim removed 10 bases at V and 2 bases at J, leaving 6 bases unmatched. CDR3 length equals 13 residues. The CDR3 coding sequence is TGTGCCACTTCCGGGACAGGAACCTACGAGCAGTACTTC. Residues: CATSGTGTYEQYF.

Only a few counts were recorded for this clonotype. The chain couples TRBV4-3 to TRBJ2-3; D unclear. Germline loops: CDR1 LGHNA, CDR2 YSLEER. The CDR3 length is 16 residues. Trimming pared 0 bases from V and 2 bases from J, leaving 12 bases between. The DNA for the CDR3 is TGCGCCAGCAGCCAAGATCTAGGGTTCACCACAGATACGCAGTATTTT. Its protein product is CASSQDLGFTTDTQYF.

This clonotype was counted a few times. The chain links TRBV5-6 to TRBJ1-5; D might be TRBD1 (5 bases). The CDR3 contains 16 residues. CDR1 is SGHDT, CDR2 YYEEEE, per germline. Trimming shortened V by 5 bases and J by 1 base, and 16 bases separated the two germline ends. CDR3 protein: CASRKSGGLSNQPQHF. In DNA form, the CDR3 reads TGTGCCAGCAGGAAAAGTGGGGGGTTAAGCAATCAGCCCCAGCATTTT.

This clonotype has just a few counts. This chain links TRBV9 with TRBJ1-3; D possibly corresponds to TRBD1 (5 bases). Trimming left V 3 bases short and J 4 bases short, with 14 bases between. This CDR3 comprises 15 residues. CDR1 and CDR2 from the germline V gene are SGDLS and YYNGEE. DNA for the CDR3: TGTGCCAGCAGCGGCAGGGCCCAACTGGGAAACACCATATATTTT. This gives the protein CASSGRAQLGNTIYF. Filled out from reference TRBV9 and TRBJ1-3, the complete variable domain reads DSGVTQTPKHLITATGQRVTLRCSPRSGDLSVYWYQQSLDQGLQFLIQYYNGEERAKGNILERFSAQQFPDLHSELNLSSLELGDSALYFCASSGRAQLGNTIYFGEGSWLTVV.

This clonotype was seen a handful of times. Mismatch with germline at one junction end may stem from a read error. The genes are TRBV5-1 and TRBJ2-2, with D possibly matching TRBD2 (5 bases). CDR3 length equals 17 residues. Germline values: CDR1 SGHRS, CDR2 YFSETQ. This CDR3 reads CASSLDNLVSVLGDLFF. DNA of the CDR3: TGCGCCAGCAGCTTGGACAACCTAGTTAGCGTTCTCGGGGATCTGTTTTTT.

A few counts support this clonotype. The chain joins TRBV19 to TRBJ2-3; 12 positions agree with TRBD1. Trimming took 3 bases from V and 3 from J; bases not matched to a gene: 4. CDR3 length equals 16 residues. Germline V gene lookup returns CDR1 LNHDA and CDR2 SQIVND (reference sequence). The CDR3 nucleotides are TGTGCCAGTAGTATTGGGGGACAGGGGGCGACAGATACGCAGTATTTT. It yields the protein CASSIGGQGATDTQYF.

This clonotype occurred many times. The chain links TRBV3-1 to TRBJ1-4, with D unclear. From germline, CDR1 is LGHDT and CDR2 YNNKEL (reference sequence). The CDR3 contains 19 residues. Between the trimmed V and J ends, which lost 0 bases and 0 bases, there was a span of 17 bases. CDR3 protein: CASSQDHLGRMPTNEKLFF. The CDR3 nucleotides read TGTGCCAGCAGCCAAGATCATCTAGGACGGATGCCAACTAATGAAAAACTGTTTTTT. The whole variable domain, remainder taken from reference TRBV3-1 and TRBJ1-4, is DTAVSQTPKYLVTQMGNDKSIKCEQNLGHDTMYWYKQDSKKFLKIMFSYNNKELIINETVPNRFSPKSPDKAHLNLHINSLELGDSAVYFCASSQDHLGRMPTNEKLFFGSGTQLSVL.

This clonotype showed up many times. V gene TRBV5-1 combines with J gene TRBJ2-1; weak D call: TRBD2 (5 bases). Germline CDR1 and CDR2: SGHRS and YFSETQ. V was trimmed by 3 bases and J by 7 bases, leaving 23 bases between them. The CDR3 contains 17 residues. In DNA, the CDR3 is TGCGCCAGCAGCTCCCCGGGGTCCAACCCTCAATCGAATGAGCAGTTCTTC. Protein sequence: CASSSPGSNPQSNEQFF.

This clonotype was seen more than once but under ten times. The chain recombines TRBV6-2 or TRBV6-3 with TRBJ2-7; 7 bases line up with TRBD1. The V gene's germline CDR1 is MNHEY and CDR2 SVGEGT. The V and J ends lost 7 bases and 0 bases, in that order; junction bases with no gene match: 9. The CDR3 is 15 residues long. The CDR3 loop reads CASTFSGQISYEQYF. The CDR3 nucleotides read TGTGCCAGCACCTTCTCGGGACAGATCTCCTACGAGCAGTACTTC.

This chain links TRBV19 with TRBJ2-7, with D perhaps matching TRBD1 (5 bases). V lost 5 bases and J lost 2, with 10 bases in between. The CDR3 sequence is 13 residues long. The germline CDR1 and CDR2 sequences are LNHDA and SQIVND (reference sequence). CDR3 nucleotide sequence: TGTGCCAGTAGTTGGGGCAGGGCCTACGAGCAGTACTTC. It codes for CASSWGRAYEQYF.

This clonotype was counted at least ten times. The chain is built from TRBV28 and TRBJ2-1; 13 bases are shared with TRBD2. Germline CDR1 MDHEN, CDR2 SYDVKM. CDR3 length: 17 residues. Trimming took 4 bases from V and 8 from J; bases not matched to a gene: 11. The CDR3 DNA sequence: TGTGCCAGCAGTTCTAGGACTAGCGGGAGTATCATAGATGAGCAGTTCTTC. This translates into CASSSRTSGSIIDEQFF.